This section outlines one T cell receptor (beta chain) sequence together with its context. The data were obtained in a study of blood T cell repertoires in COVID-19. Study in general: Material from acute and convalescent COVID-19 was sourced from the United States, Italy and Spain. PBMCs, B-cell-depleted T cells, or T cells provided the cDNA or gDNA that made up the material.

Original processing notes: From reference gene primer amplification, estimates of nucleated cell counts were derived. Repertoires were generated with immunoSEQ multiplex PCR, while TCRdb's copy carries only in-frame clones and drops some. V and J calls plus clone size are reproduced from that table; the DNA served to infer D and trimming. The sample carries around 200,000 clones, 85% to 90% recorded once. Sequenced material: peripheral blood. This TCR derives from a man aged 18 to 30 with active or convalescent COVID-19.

This CDR3 reads CASSPGTDTDTQYF. In DNA, the CDR3 is TGTGCCAGCTCACCTGGGACAGACACAGATACGCAGTATTTT. This chain uses TRBV18 with TRBJ2-3, with 7 bases matching TRBD1. Germline CDR1 reads KGHSH; CDR2 reads LQKENI. CDR3 size: 14 residues. V was clipped by 3 bases and J by 2 bases; unmatched bases: 2.